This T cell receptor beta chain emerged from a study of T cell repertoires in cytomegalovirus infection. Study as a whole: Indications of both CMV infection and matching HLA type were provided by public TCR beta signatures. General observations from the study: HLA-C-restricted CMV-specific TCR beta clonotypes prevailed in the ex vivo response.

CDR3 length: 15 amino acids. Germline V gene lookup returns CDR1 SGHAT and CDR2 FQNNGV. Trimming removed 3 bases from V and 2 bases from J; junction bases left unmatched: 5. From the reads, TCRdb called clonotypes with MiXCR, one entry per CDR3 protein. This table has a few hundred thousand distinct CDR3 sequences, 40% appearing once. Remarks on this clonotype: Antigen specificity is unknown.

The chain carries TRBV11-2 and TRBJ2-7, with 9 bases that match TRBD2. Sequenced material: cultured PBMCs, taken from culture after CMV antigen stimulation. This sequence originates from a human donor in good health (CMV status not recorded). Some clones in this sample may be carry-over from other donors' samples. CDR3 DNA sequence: TGTGCCAGCAGCTTGAGCGGGAGGCCGGCCTACGAGCAGTACTTC. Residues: CASSLSGRPAYEQYF.